One sample yielded the 2 T cell receptor beta chains listed below, sequenced in a study of blood T cell repertoires in COVID-19. Clones were sequenced by immunoSEQ multiplex PCR, and TCRdb holds only the in-frame ones, with some missing. The sample carries 150,000 to 200,000 clones, just over 85% recorded once. Sequencing input: PBMCs or T cells enriched from blood (not recorded which). The receptor source for this set is a young woman who had recovered from COVID-19.

The count of this clone is one. The V call is TRBV6-1, the J call TRBJ1-5, with TRBD1 matching 10 bases. There are 15 residues in the CDR3. Germline V gene sequence: CDR1 MNHNS, CDR2 SASEGT. The V and J ends lost 2 bases and 4 bases, in that order; junction bases with no gene match: 2. CDR3 coding DNA: TGTGCCAGCAGTGAACTGGGACAGGGGAATCAGCCCCAGCATTTT. Its protein is CASSELGQGNQPQHF.

The chain has TRBV28 and TRBJ1-4, with TRBD1 matching 12 bases. CDR1 and CDR2 (germline): MDHEN, SYDVKM. The V and J ends lost 6 bases and 8 bases, in that order; junction bases with no gene match: 13. This CDR3 spans 17 amino acids. CDR3 region: CASSLDKGTGGQEKLFF. The CDR3 DNA reads as TGTGCCAGCAGCCTGGACAAGGGGACAGGGGGCCAAGAAAAACTGTTTTTT.